This entry lists 20 T cell receptor beta chains sequenced from one sample in a study of cytomegalovirus exposure and HLA in healthy donors. The PCR had 60 Vbeta and 13 Jbeta primers. Sequenced by immunoSEQ multiplex PCR; TCRdb stores in-frame clones only, minus some. The sample holds about 130,000 clones, around four fifths seen once. The sequencing input was PBMCs. The receptors were gathered from a female donor in good health and CMV-seronegative.

This clone was detected only once. The chain links TRBV7-3 to TRBJ2-1; a possible D gene is TRBD2 (6 bases). Trimming removed 2 bases at V and 6 bases at J, with 8 bases between. Germline CDR1 SGHTA, CDR2 FQGTGA. CDR3 size: 13 residues. The CDR3 spells CASSLPGVNEQFF. The DNA for the CDR3 is TGTGCCAGCAGCTTACCGGGGGTCAATGAGCAGTTCTTC.

The chain couples TRBV10-1 to TRBJ1-1, with 7 bases fitting TRBD1. The V and J ends lost 8 bases and 1 base, in that order; junction bases with no gene match: 28. Germline-derived CDR1 and CDR2 are WNHNN and SYGVQD (reference sequence). This CDR3 is built from 21 residues. CDR3 region: CASPVGRGRLGMTSRNTEAFF. The CDR3 region has the DNA TGCGCCAGCCCAGTCGGGAGGGGGCGATTAGGTATGACATCAAGGAACACTGAAGCTTTCTTT.

The CDR3 DNA is TGTGCCAGCAGCCAAGTTGCCGGGACAGGGGGCGGCGGCTACACCTTC. It specifies CASSQVAGTGGGGYTF. V gene TRBV4-2 combines with J gene TRBJ1-2; 12 bases map to TRBD1. Losses at the gene ends were 1 base for V and 8 bases for J; bases not matched to a gene: 8. The germline CDR1 and CDR2 sequences are LGHNA and YNFKEQ. The CDR3 consists of 16 residues.

The rearrangement joins TRBV5-1 to TRBJ2-5, with 14 nucleotides matching TRBD2. Near its end, the DNA agrees better with TRBJ2-7, so the J call may be wrong. This CDR3 comprises 19 residues. Looked up from germline, CDR1 is SGHRS and CDR2 is YFSETQ. This CDR3 reads CASRKVWTSGRPSSYEQYF. CDR3 DNA sequence: TGCGCCAGCAGAAAGGTATGGACTAGCGGGAGGCCGTCCTCCTACGAGCAGTACTTC.

The chain links TRBV18 to TRBJ2-1; tentative D call: TRBD1 (5 bases). The V and J ends lost 3 bases and 10 bases respectively, with 10 bases between them. The CDR3 length is 12 residues. Germline-derived CDR1 and CDR2 are KGHSH and LQKENI. The CDR3 here is CASSPDSGEQFF. CDR3 DNA sequence: TGTGCCAGCTCACCGGATTCAGGGGAGCAGTTCTTC.

The genes are TRBV5-1 and TRBJ2-7; the D gene is possibly TRBD2 (6 bases). The germline V and J ends were trimmed by 4 bases and 4 bases, with 9 bases remaining between them. There are 12 residues in the CDR3. CDR1 is SGHRS and CDR2 is YFSETQ in the germline V gene. DNA of the CDR3: TGCGCCAGCAGCCCGGGGGTATACGAGCAGTACTTC. Translation gives CASSPGVYEQYF.

The gene calls are TRBV7-8 and TRBJ1-5, with D maybe TRBD1 (5 bases). CDR3 length: 17 residues. Germline CDR1 is SGHVS and CDR2 is FQNEAQ. V was shortened by 4 bases and J by 0 bases, with 16 bases between the two germline ends. CDR3 sequence reads: CASSSMRGGISNQPQHF. CDR3 in DNA: TGTGCCAGCAGCTCTATGCGGGGCGGTATTAGCAATCAGCCCCAGCATTTT.

This clone appeared a single time. The chain couples TRBV28 to TRBJ2-3, with no clear D. Germline CDR1 and CDR2: MDHEN and SYDVKM. This CDR3 contains 13 residues. Trimming left V 6 bases short and J 4 bases short, with 11 bases between. The DNA of the CDR3 is TGTGCCAGCAGGCTAAACTCTCCAGATACGCAGTATTTT. It encodes CASRLNSPDTQYF.

The gene calls are TRBV5-3 and TRBJ1-5, with 7 bases fitting TRBD1. TRBV5-3 is treated as an ORF (open reading frame) with a function not yet certain. This CDR3 spans 14 amino acids. V shed 4 bases and J 7 bases; nucleotides not matched to a gene: 8. CDR3 nucleotide sequence: TGTGCCAGAAGCCCGCCGACAGGGACACAGCCCCAGCATTTT. Translated, it gives CARSPPTGTQPQHF.

This chain uses TRBV4-3 with TRBJ2-7; 8 bases are shared with TRBD1. The CDR3 runs to 14 residues. Germline loops: CDR1 LGHNA, CDR2 YSLEER. Germline trimming cut 1 base from V and 4 bases from J; bases unmatched to any gene: 3. The CDR3 here is CASSQGTGLYEQYF. DNA for the CDR3: TGCGCCAGCAGCCAAGGGACAGGGTTGTACGAGCAGTACTTC.

V usage is TRBV5-6 and J usage is TRBJ2-5; D is possibly TRBD1 (5 bases). V lost 0 bases and J 2 bases, leaving 11 bases between the germline ends. The germline V gene has CDR1 SGHDT and CDR2 YYEEEE. The CDR3 runs to 15 residues. The CDR3 DNA reads TGTGCCAGCAGCTTGGCCGCAGGGCCACAAGAGACCCAGTACTTC. Protein product: CASSLAAGPQETQYF.

The V and J genes are TRBV18 and TRBJ1-4; tentative D call: TRBD1 (5 bases). V gave up 3 bases and J gave up 6 bases, with 17 bases separating them. This CDR3 has 16 residues. Germline lookup yields CDR1 KGHSH and CDR2 LQKENI. CDR3 sequence reads: CASSPTSIGEDEKLFF. In nucleotides, the CDR3 is TGTGCCAGCTCACCCACCAGTATAGGGGAGGATGAAAAACTGTTTTTT.

This rearrangement joins TRBV5-1 to TRBJ2-7; possible D gene TRBD1, 6 bases. The germline gives CDR1 SGHRS, CDR2 YFSETQ. The CDR3 spans 14 residues. The germline V and J ends were trimmed by 4 bases and 0 bases, with 11 bases remaining between them. The CDR3 region has the DNA TGCGCCAGCAGCCCGGGACATTCCTCCTACGAGCAGTACTTC. Translating gives CASSPGHSSYEQYF.

The rearrangement links TRBV29-1 to TRBJ2-7; D is perhaps TRBD1 (6 bases). The CDR3 has 12 amino acids. CDR1 SQVTM and CDR2 ANQGSEA come from the germline V gene. Trimming stripped 4 bases from V and 3 bases from J, with 10 bases between. Here the CDR3 DNA reads TGCAGCGTTGGGACAGTTGGCTACGAGCAGTACTTC. Translated, it gives CSVGTVGYEQYF.

The CDR3 region has the DNA TGTGCCAGCAGCCCGGGGACTAGCGGGTACACAGATACGCAGTATTTT. Amino acid sequence: CASSPGTSGYTDTQYF. The chain carries TRBV5-4 and TRBJ2-3; 12 positions agree with TRBD2. The CDR3 runs to 16 residues. The germline gives CDR1 SGHNT, CDR2 YYREEE (reference sequence). The V segment lost 4 bases and the J segment 2 bases; nucleotides outside the gene matches: 5. The variable domain in full, with the rest retrieved from reference TRBV5-4 and TRBJ2-3, is ETGVTQSPTHLIKTRGQQVTLRCSSQSGHNTVSWYQQALGQGPQFIFQYYREEENGRGNFPPRFSGLQFPNYSSELNVNALELDDSALYLCASSPGTSGYTDTQYFGPGTRLTVL.

This clone occurred once. The CDR3 region is CASSYRVWETQYF. DNA of the CDR3: TGTGCCAGCAGCTACAGGGTTTGGGAGACCCAGTACTTC. The chain employs TRBV5-6 and TRBJ2-5; perhaps TRBD1 as D (6 bases). The V end was cut by 3 bases, the J end by 5 bases, with 11 bases between. Per the germline V gene, CDR1 is SGHDT and CDR2 is YYEEEE. This CDR3 has 13 residues.

The chain employs TRBV19 and TRBJ1-1, with D maybe TRBD1 (5 bases). Germline V gene sequence: CDR1 LNHDA, CDR2 SQIVND (reference sequence). With 3 bases removed from V and 1 base from J, the gap between germline ends came to 15 bases. The CDR3 is 16 residues long. DNA of the CDR3: TGTGCCAGTAGTATCGTGGGCAGGGTGGCGAACACTGAAGCTTTCTTT. It specifies CASSIVGRVANTEAFF.

The rearrangement joins TRBV16 to TRBJ2-7; TRBD1 aligns across 10 bases. Germline V lookup: CDR1 KGHSY, CDR2 FQNENV. Germline trimming cut 6 bases from V and 3 bases from J; bases unmatched to any gene: 11. The CDR3 spans 16 residues. CDR3 nucleotides: TGTGCCAGCAGACCGACAGGGGGCTTCCCCTTCTACGAGCAGTACTTC. Translation: CASRPTGGFPFYEQYF.

This chain connects TRBV4-2 to TRBJ2-7; weak D call: TRBD1 (6 bases). This CDR3 has 14 residues. Trimming left V 3 bases short and J 0 bases short, with 9 bases between. The germline V gene encodes CDR1 LGHNA and CDR2 YNFKEQ. The CDR3: CASSQGQPSYEQYF. In DNA, the CDR3 is TGTGCCAGCAGCCAGGGACAACCCTCCTACGAGCAGTACTTC.

V is TRBV10-3 and J is TRBJ2-1; TRBD2 matches 9 bases. This CDR3 contains 14 residues. V was clipped by 5 bases and J by 9 bases; unmatched bases: 8. Germline V gives CDR1 ENHRY, CDR2 SYGVKD. CDR3 DNA: TGTGCCATCAGTCCGGGACTAGCTGAGGGTGAGCAGTTCTTC. Residues: CAISPGLAEGEQFF.